This record concerns one T cell receptor beta chain sequence. Its antigen is not identified. The source of the sample is a study of T cell responses to AZD1222 COVID-19 vaccine. Sequencing used immunoSEQ multiplex PCR; TCRdb keeps in-frame clones, though not all of them. The data hold some 120,000 clones, with just over 85% observed a single time. V dropped 5 bases and J dropped 5 bases, with 12 bases sitting between them. The germline gives CDR1 MNHNY, CDR2 SVGAGI (reference sequence). The CDR3 extends over 13 amino acids. Study results and limitations: Donors were chiefly white British, with a greater number of females, and clonal diversity was perhaps underestimated. Sampling that yielded the repertoires occurred only after the peak T cell response. Spike-wide coverage was observed for vaccine-associated CD4 TCRs, with dominant responses at 160-218 and 743-854.

The chain employs TRBV6-6 and TRBJ2-5, with D tentatively TRBD1 or TRBD2 (6 bases each). This sequence was found in an adult in good health. Sequenced here: peripheral blood, sampled on day 0 of MenACWY control vaccination. CDR3 in amino acids: CASSLARGETQYF. The CDR3 DNA follows: TGTGCCAGCAGTCTAGCGAGGGGGGAGACCCAGTACTTC.